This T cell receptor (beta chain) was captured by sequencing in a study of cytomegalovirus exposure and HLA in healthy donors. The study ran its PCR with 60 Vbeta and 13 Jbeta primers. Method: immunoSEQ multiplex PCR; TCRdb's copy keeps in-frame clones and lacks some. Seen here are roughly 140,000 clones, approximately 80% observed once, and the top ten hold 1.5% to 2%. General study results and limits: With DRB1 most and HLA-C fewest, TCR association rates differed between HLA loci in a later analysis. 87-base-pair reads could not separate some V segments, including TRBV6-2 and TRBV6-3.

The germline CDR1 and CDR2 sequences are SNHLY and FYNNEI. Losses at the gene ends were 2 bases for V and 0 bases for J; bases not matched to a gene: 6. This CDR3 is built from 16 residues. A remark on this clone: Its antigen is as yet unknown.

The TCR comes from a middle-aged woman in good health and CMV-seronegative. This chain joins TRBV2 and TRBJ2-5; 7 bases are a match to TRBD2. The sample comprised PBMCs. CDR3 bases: TGTGCCAGCAGTGAACGAGCGGGGTATCACCAAGAGACCCAGTACTTC. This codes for CASSERAGYHQETQYF. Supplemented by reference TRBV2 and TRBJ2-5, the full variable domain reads EPEVTQTPSHQVTQMGQEVILRCVPISNHLYFYWYRQILGQKVEFLVSFYNNEISEKSEIFDDQFSVERPDGSNFTLKIRSTKLEDSAMYFCASSERAGYHQETQYFGPGTRLLVL.